This TCR beta chain was found in a study of blood T cell repertoires in COVID-19. Study as a whole: Samples came from the United States, Italy and Spain, spanning acute and convalescent COVID-19. T cells, B-cell-depleted T cells, or PBMCs supplied cDNA or gDNA.

As processed by the authors: Quantification of nucleated cells was approximated via reference gene primer amplification. The table came from immunoSEQ multiplex PCR; TCRdb's copy has only in-frame clones and leaves some out. The V and J calls and clone size are taken from that table; D and trimming were inferred from the DNA. Altogether about 150,000 clones are present, around four fifths being singletons, with the ten largest covering 38%. With 1 base removed from V and 4 bases from J, the gap between germline ends came to 14 bases. This CDR3 has 15 residues. Per the germline V gene, CDR1 is LGHDT and CDR2 is YNNKEL (reference sequence).

This clonotype was sampled from a human donor in a cohort sampled during active COVID-19. This chain joins TRBV3-1 (or the pseudogene TRBV3-2) and TRBJ2-7, with D tentatively TRBD2 (5 bases). The sequencing input was peripheral blood. CDR3 amino acids: CASSQGLGRTYEQYF. The CDR3 DNA reads as TGTGCCAGCAGCCAAGGGTTAGGCAGGACTTACGAGCAGTACTTC.